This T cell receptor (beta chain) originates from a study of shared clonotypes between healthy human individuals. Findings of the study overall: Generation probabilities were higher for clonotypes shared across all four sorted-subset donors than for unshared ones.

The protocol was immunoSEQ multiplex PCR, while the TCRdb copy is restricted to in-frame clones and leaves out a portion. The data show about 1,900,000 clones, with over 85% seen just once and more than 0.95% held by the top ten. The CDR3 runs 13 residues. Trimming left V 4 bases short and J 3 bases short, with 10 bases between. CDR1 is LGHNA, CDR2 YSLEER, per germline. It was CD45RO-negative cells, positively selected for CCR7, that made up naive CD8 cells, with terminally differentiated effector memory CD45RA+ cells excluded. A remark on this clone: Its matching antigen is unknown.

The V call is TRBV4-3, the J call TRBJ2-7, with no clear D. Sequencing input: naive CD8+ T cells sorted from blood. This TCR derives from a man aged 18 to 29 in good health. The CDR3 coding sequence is TGCGCCAGCAGCCTGGACGGATACTACGAGCAGTACTTC. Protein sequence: CASSLDGYYEQYF.